The 14 T cell receptor beta chains below all came from one sample that was sequenced in a study of shared T cell receptors in the human thymus. Libraries were prepared by immunoSEQ multiplex PCR; TCRdb keeps only in-frame clonotypes and omits some of them. The repertoire holds some 700,000 clones, with approximately 87% as singletons. The same specimen was also included in a second study, on human thymus T cells.

Sequenced material: thymocytes. The receptors derive from a boy in the first two years of life with a congenital heart defect.

The CDR3: CASSARTQDEQFF. DNA for the CDR3: TGTGCCAGCAGTGCGAGGACTCAGGATGAGCAGTTCTTC. The chain employs TRBV6-4 and TRBJ2-1; TRBD2 might be the D (5 bases). This CDR3 has 13 residues. The germline V and J ends were trimmed by 4 bases and 8 bases, with 12 bases remaining between them. The germline CDR1 and CDR2 sequences are MRHNA and SNTAGT.

The gene calls are TRBV19 and TRBJ2-7, with 9 bases matching TRBD2. The CDR3 is 15 residues long. The V gene's germline CDR1 is LNHDA and CDR2 SQIVND (reference sequence). J gave up 1 base and V 3 bases, and 4 bases lay outside the gene matches. The CDR3 sequence: CASSMRTSASYEQYF. The CDR3 region has the DNA TGTGCCAGTAGTATGAGGACTAGCGCTTCCTACGAGCAGTACTTC.

The CDR3 nucleotides read TGTGCCAGCAGCCAAGACCCCTTATTAGATCGGAGCTCCTACGAGCAGTACTTC. Its protein is CASSQDPLLDRSSYEQYF. The V call is TRBV4-2, the J call TRBJ2-7; D is undetermined. CDR1 LGHNA and CDR2 YNFKEQ come from the germline V gene. V lost 0 bases and J lost 0, with 18 bases in between. The CDR3 consists of 18 residues.

The chain links TRBV4-2 to TRBJ2-1, with D uncertain. Germline CDR1 LGHNA, CDR2 YNFKEQ. The V gene lost 6 bases and the J gene lost 0 bases, with 3 bases spanning the gap. The CDR3 is 12 residues long. CDR3 protein: CASRHSYNEQFF. CDR3 coding DNA: TGTGCCAGCAGACACTCCTACAATGAGCAGTTCTTC.

The rearrangement joins TRBV25-1 to TRBJ2-1; 9 positions agree with TRBD1. From germline, CDR1 is MGHDK and CDR2 SYGVNS. The CDR3 extends over 16 amino acids. With V trimmed by 3 bases and J by 4 bases, 7 bases remained unmatched. The CDR3 DNA is TGTGCCAGCAGTGACCATCGGGACAGGGTTTACAATGAGCAGTTCTTC. Translating gives CASSDHRDRVYNEQFF.

The chain recombines TRBV7-8 with TRBJ2-3; maybe TRBD2 (5 bases). Germline V gives CDR1 SGHVS, CDR2 FQNEAQ. The V end was cut by 1 base, the J end by 2 bases, with 13 bases between. This CDR3 comprises 16 residues. CDR3 loop: CASSLGGERNTDTQYF. CDR3 nucleotide sequence: TGTGCCAGCAGCTTAGGTGGGGAGAGAAACACAGATACGCAGTATTTT.

This sequence joins TRBV7-3 and TRBJ2-7; D is unclear. V shed 5 bases and J shed 0 bases, with 11 bases lying between them. This CDR3 has 14 residues. Germline CDR1 reads SGHTA; CDR2 reads FQGTGA. DNA for the CDR3: TGTGCCAGCAGCCCCCATTCCAGCTCCTACGAGCAGTACTTC. Encoded protein: CASSPHSSSYEQYF.

This chain connects TRBV5-1 to TRBJ2-1, with 10 bases lining up with TRBD2. CDR1 and CDR2 from the germline V gene are SGHRS and YFSETQ. V shed 3 bases and J 4 bases; nucleotides not matched to a gene: 4. This CDR3 spans 15 amino acids. The CDR3 reads CASSSGLAVYNEQFF. The CDR3 DNA follows: TGCGCCAGCAGCTCCGGACTAGCGGTTTACAATGAGCAGTTCTTC. The entire variable domain, with the rest obtained from reference TRBV5-1 and TRBJ2-1, is as follows: KAGVTQTPRYLIKTRGQQVTLSCSPISGHRSVSWYQQTPGQGLQFLFEYFSETQRNKGNFPGRFSGRQFSNSRSEMNVSTLELGDSALYLCASSSGLAVYNEQFFGPGTRLTVL.

The gene calls are TRBV5-1 and TRBJ2-3; D call uncertain. The V gene's germline CDR1 is SGHRS and CDR2 YFSETQ. Trimming took off 5 bases at V and 5 bases at J, with 6 bases between the two ends. The CDR3 runs to 11 residues. In DNA form, the CDR3 reads TGCGCCAGCAGATCCGGAGATACGCAGTATTTT. Protein: CASRSGDTQYF.

The V call is TRBV6-4, the J call TRBJ1-2; D perhaps matches TRBD1 (5 bases). CDR1 is MRHNA, CDR2 SNTAGT, per germline. Between the trimmed V and J ends, which lost 4 bases and 1 base, there was a span of 16 bases. CDR3 length: 16 amino acids. CDR3 in amino acids: CASSAPGGLVNYGYTF. CDR3 DNA: TGTGCCAGCAGTGCTCCGGGGGGTTTAGTTAACTATGGCTACACCTTC.

CDR3 coding DNA: TGTGCCAGCAGCGTAGCGGCTAGCGGGAGCCCTGACACCGGGGAGCTGTTTTTT. This gives the protein CASSVAASGSPDTGELFF. The V and J genes are TRBV9 and TRBJ2-2; 10 bases fit TRBD2. Germline V gene lookup returns CDR1 SGDLS and CDR2 YYNGEE. This CDR3 is built from 18 residues. The V gene end was trimmed by 0 bases and the J gene end by 3 bases; junction bases not matched to a gene: 8.

The rearrangement uses TRBV19 and TRBJ2-2, with 8 bases aligning to TRBD2. Germline CDR1 and CDR2: LNHDA and SQIVND (reference sequence). Trimming at V came to 8 bases and at J to 4 bases, leaving 18 bases not matched to a gene. The CDR3 consists of 18 residues. CDR3 coding DNA: TGTGCCAGTGGGCGCGGGTTCTGGGCGGGAGGTGTCACCGGGGAGCTGTTTTTT. Protein sequence: CASGRGFWAGGVTGELFF. The full variable domain, its missing parts supplied by reference TRBV19 and TRBJ2-2, is DGGITQSPKYLFRKEGQNVTLSCEQNLNHDAMYWYRQDPGQGLRLIYYSQIVNDFQKGDIAEGYSVSREKKESFPLTVTSAQKNPTAFYLCASGRGFWAGGVTGELFFGEGSRLTVL.

CDR3 sequence reads: CASSQPGQGANEKLFF. The CDR3 DNA reads TGCGCCAGCAGCCAACCAGGACAGGGGGCGAACGAAAAACTGTTTTTT. The gene calls are TRBV4-3 and TRBJ1-4; TRBD1 matches 11 bases. The J segment lost 8 bases and the V segment lost 2 bases, leaving 7 bases of the junction unmatched. This CDR3 contains 16 residues. From germline, CDR1 is LGHNA and CDR2 YSLEER.

The chain recombines TRBV4-1 with TRBJ2-7; D is possibly TRBD2 (6 bases). The V and J ends lost 4 bases and 4 bases respectively, with 14 bases between them. Germline lookup yields CDR1 MGHRA and CDR2 YSYEKL. This CDR3 is built from 14 residues. This chain's CDR3 is CASSLETGGYEQYF. CDR3 in DNA: TGCGCCAGCAGCCTGGAGACCGGAGGGTACGAGCAGTACTTC.